The T cell receptor beta chain described here comes from a study of OX40 agonist ivuxolimab in advanced cancers. Regarding the study as a whole: Certain nonresponders likewise exhibited a low normalized T-cell clonal expansion.

Produced via immunoSEQ multiplex PCR; TCRdb's table is partial and in-frame only. The sample records 68,000 or so clones, 70% to 90% being singletons. As for this clone: Its cognate antigen is unknown.

Germline assignment: CDR1 LGHNT and CDR2 FRNRAP. V was cut by 6 bases and J by 10 bases, with 13 bases left in between. The CDR3 contains 13 residues. The sample was CD4+ or CD8+ T cells sorted from blood, taken in a trial of the OX40 agonist ivuxolimab. This chain uses TRBV12-5 with TRBJ1-6, with D uncertain. This TCR derives from an adult with an advanced solid tumor such as melanoma, head and neck, liver or kidney cancer. CDR3 residues: CASGGSKGSPLHF. Written as DNA, the CDR3 is TGTGCTAGTGGGGGGTCAAAGGGCTCACCCCTCCACTTT.